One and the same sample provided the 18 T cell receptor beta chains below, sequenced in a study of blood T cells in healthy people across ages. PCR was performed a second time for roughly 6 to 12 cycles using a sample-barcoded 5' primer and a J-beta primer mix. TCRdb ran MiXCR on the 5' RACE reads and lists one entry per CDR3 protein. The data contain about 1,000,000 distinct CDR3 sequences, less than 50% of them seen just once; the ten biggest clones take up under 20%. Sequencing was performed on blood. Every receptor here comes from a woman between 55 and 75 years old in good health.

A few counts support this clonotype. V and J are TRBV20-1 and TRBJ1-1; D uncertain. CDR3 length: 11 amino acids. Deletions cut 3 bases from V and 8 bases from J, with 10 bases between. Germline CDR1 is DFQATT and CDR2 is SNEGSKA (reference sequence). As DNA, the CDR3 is TGCAGTGCTAGGGGATTTGAAGAAGCTTTCTTT. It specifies CSARGFEEAFF.

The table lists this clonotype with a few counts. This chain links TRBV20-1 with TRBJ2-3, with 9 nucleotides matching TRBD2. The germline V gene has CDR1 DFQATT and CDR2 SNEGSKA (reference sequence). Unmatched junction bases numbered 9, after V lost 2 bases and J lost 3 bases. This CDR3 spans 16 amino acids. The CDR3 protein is CSARSPSGIGTDTQYF. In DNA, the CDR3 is TGCAGTGCTAGAAGCCCTAGCGGGATCGGAACAGATACGCAGTATTTT.

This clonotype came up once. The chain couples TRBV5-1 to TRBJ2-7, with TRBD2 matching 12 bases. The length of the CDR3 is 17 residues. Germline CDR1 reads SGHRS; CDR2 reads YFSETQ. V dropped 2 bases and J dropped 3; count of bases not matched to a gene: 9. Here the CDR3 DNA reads TGCGCCAGCAGCTTTGGAACTAGCGGGAGGCGTTTCTACGAGCAGTACTTC. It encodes CASSFGTSGRRFYEQYF.

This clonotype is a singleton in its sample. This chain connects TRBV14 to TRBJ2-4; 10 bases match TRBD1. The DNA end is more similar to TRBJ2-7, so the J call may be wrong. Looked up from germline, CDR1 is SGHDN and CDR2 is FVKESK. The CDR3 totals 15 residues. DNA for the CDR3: TGTGCCAGCAGCCAAGAGACGGGACAGGGGAACGAGCAGTACTTC. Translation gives CASSQETGQGNEQYF.

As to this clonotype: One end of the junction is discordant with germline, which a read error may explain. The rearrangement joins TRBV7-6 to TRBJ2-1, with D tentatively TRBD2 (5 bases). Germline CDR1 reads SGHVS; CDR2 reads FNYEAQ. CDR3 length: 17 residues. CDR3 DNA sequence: TGTGCCAGCAGCTCCGCGGGTGCGTTAAGCTCCCACAATGAGCAGTTCTTC. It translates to CASSSAGALSSHNEQFF.

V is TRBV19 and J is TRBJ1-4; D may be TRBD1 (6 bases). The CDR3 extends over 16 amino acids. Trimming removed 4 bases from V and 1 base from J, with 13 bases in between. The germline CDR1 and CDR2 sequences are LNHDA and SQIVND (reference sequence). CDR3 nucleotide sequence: TGTGCCAGTAGTAAAGGGGGGGCCTTAACTAATGAAAAACTGTTTTTT. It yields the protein CASSKGGALTNEKLFF.

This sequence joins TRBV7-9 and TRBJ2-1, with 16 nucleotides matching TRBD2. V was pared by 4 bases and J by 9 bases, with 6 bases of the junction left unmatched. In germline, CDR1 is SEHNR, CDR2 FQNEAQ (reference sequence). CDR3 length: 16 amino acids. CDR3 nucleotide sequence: TGTGCCAGCAGCTCCGGGACTAGCGGGAGGGCAAGTGAGCAGTTCTTC. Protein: CASSSGTSGRASEQFF.

CDR3: CSAPTFRAYEQYF. CDR3 in DNA: TGCAGTGCCCCGACTTTCCGCGCGTACGAGCAGTACTTC. V is TRBV20-1 and J is TRBJ2-7; D is ambiguous. CDR3 size: 13 residues. From germline, CDR1 is DFQATT and CDR2 SNEGSKA (reference sequence). Between the trimmed V and J ends, which lost 6 bases and 4 bases, there was a span of 16 bases.

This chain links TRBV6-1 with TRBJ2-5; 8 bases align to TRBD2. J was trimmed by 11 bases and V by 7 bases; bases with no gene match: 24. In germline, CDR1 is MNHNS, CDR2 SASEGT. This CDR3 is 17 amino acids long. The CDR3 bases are TGTGCCAGCAAGGGCCCCAGTATTAGCGGGAATATCAATGAGCAGTACTTC. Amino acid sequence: CASKGPSISGNINEQYF.

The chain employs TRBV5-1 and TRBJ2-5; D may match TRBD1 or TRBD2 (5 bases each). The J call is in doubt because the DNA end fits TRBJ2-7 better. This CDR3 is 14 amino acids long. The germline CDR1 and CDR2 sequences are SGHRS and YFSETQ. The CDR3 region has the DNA TGCGCCAGCAGCGTGGGACCAACAGCATACGAGCAGTACTTC. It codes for CASSVGPTAYEQYF.

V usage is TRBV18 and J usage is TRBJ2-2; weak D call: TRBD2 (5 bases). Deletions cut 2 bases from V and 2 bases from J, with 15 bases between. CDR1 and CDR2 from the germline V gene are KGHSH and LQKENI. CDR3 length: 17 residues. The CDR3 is CASSPLDPGSNTGELFF. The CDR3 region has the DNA TGTGCCAGCTCACCATTGGATCCGGGGAGTAACACCGGGGAGCTGTTTTTT.

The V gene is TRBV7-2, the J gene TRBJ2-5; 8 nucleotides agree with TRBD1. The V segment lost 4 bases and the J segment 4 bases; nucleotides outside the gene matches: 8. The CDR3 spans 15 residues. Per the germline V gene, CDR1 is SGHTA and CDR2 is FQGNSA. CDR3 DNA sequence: TGTGCCAGCAGCTCATTCCGGGACAGGATAGAGACCCAGTACTTC. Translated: CASSSFRDRIETQYF. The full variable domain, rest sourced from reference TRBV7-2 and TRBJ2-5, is GAGVSQSPSNKVTEKGKDVELRCDPISGHTALYWYRQSLGQGLEFLIYFQGNSAPDKSGLPSDRFSAERTGGSVSTLTIQRTQQEDSAVYLCASSSFRDRIETQYFGPGTRLLVL.

CDR3 loop: CASSQGGAGGPLGEQFF. The CDR3 DNA follows: TGCGCCAGCAGCCAAGGTGGAGCGGGAGGGCCTCTGGGGGAGCAGTTCTTC. The chain combines TRBV4-1 with TRBJ2-1, with TRBD2 matching over 10 bases. The CDR3 has 17 amino acids. Looked up from germline, CDR1 is MGHRA and CDR2 is YSYEKL. J was trimmed by 10 bases and V by 1 base; bases with no gene match: 13.

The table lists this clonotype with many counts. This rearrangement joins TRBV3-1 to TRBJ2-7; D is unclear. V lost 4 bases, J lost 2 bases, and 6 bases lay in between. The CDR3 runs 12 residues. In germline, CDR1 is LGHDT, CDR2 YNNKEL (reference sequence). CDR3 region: CASSRAPYEQYF. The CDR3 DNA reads TGTGCCAGCAGCCGGGCCCCCTACGAGCAGTACTTC.

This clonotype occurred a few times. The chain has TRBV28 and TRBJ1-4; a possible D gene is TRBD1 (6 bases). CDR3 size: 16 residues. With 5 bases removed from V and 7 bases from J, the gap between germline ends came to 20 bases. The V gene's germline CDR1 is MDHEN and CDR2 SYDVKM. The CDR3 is CASSPVGRGLSEKLFF. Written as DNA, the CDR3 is TGTGCCAGCAGTCCCGTCGGGAGGGGGTTGAGTGAAAAACTGTTTTTT.

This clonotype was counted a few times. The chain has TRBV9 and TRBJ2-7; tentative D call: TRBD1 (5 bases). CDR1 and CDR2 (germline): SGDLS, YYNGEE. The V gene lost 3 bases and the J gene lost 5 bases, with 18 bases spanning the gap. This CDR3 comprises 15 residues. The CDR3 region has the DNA TGTGCCAGCAGCGGAAGCAGGGCATCGCGCGACGAGCAGTACTTC. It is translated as CASSGSRASRDEQYF.

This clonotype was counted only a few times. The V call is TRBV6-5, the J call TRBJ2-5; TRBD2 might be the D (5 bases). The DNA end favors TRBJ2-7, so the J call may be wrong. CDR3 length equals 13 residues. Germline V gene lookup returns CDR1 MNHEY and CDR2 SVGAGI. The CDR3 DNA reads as TGTGCCAGCAGTTACTTAGGACTGTACGAGCAGTACTTC. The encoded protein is CASSYLGLYEQYF.

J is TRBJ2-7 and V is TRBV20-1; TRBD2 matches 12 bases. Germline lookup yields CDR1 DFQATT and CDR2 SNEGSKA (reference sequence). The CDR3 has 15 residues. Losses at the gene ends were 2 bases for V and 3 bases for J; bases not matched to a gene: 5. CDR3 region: CSARLAGGLGYEQYF. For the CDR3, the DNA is TGCAGTGCTAGACTAGCGGGAGGGCTGGGCTACGAGCAGTACTTC.